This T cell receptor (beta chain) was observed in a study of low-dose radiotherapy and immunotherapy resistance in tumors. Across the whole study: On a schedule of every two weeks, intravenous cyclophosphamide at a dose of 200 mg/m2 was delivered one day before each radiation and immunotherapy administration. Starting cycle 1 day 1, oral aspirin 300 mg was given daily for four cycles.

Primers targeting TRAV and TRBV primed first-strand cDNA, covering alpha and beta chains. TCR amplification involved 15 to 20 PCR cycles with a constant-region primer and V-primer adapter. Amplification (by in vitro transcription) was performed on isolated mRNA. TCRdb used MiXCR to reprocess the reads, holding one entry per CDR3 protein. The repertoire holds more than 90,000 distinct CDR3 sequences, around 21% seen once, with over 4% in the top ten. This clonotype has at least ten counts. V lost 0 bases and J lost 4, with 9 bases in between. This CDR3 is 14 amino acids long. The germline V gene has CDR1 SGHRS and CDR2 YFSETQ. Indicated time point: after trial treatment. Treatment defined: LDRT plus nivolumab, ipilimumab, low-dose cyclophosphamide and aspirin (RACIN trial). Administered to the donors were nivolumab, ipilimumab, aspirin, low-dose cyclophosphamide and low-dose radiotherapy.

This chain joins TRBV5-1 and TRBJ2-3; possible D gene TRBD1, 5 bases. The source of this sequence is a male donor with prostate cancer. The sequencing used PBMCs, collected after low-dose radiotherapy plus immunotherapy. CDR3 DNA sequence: TGCGCCAGCAGCTTGGACAGGAGTCCAGATACGCAGTATTTT. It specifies CASSLDRSPDTQYF.